The 30 T cell receptor beta chains below come from one sample, sequenced in a study of response to subunit inactivated influenza vaccine. Each CDR3 protein gets one entry after TCRdb re-called the RT-PCR reads with MiXCR. Among roughly 760,000 distinct CDR3 sequences listed, 21% were seen once. Sequenced here: PBMCs from blood, sampled roughly 5 days after vaccination. These receptors came from a man aged 50-59 years who received an inactivated influenza vaccine.

The rearrangement uses TRBV7-6 and TRBJ1-1; D gene ambiguous. The CDR3 is 13 amino acids. Germline CDR1 SGHVS, CDR2 FNYEAQ. V dropped 5 bases and J dropped 1 base, with 8 bases sitting between them. CDR3 sequence reads: CASSVKENTEAFF. In DNA form, the CDR3 reads TGTGCCAGCAGCGTCAAGGAGAACACTGAAGCTTTCTTT.

This clonotype was detected only a few times. The genes are TRBV10-2 and TRBJ2-5, with D maybe TRBD1 (5 bases). This CDR3 comprises 14 residues. The germline V gene has CDR1 WSHSY and CDR2 SAAADI. V was trimmed by 3 bases and J by 6 bases, leaving 14 bases between them. This chain's CDR3 is CASSESGRVQTQYF. CDR3 nucleotide sequence: TGCGCCAGCAGTGAAAGTGGCAGGGTCCAGACCCAGTACTTC.

The chain has TRBV18 and TRBJ2-7; D not resolved. Germline V gene data show CDR1 as KGHSH and CDR2 as LQKENI. V gave up 2 bases and J gave up 2 bases, with 7 bases separating them. This CDR3 has 13 residues. The CDR3 bases are TGTGCCAGCTCACCAAGTTCAGCCTACGAGCAGTACTTC. Its translation is CASSPSSAYEQYF.

The gene calls are TRBV7-2 and TRBJ2-7; 10 bases are shared with TRBD1. CDR1 is SGHTA, CDR2 FQGNSA, per germline. This CDR3 has 12 amino acids. The J segment lost 6 bases and the V segment lost 5 bases, leaving 1 base of the junction unmatched. The CDR3 loop reads CASSRTGGEQYF. DNA for the CDR3: TGTGCCAGCAGCAGGACAGGGGGCGAGCAGTACTTC. The whole variable domain, filled in from reference TRBV7-2 and TRBJ2-7, reads GAGVSQSPSNKVTEKGKDVELRCDPISGHTALYWYRQSLGQGLEFLIYFQGNSAPDKSGLPSDRFSAERTGGSVSTLTIQRTQQEDSAVYLCASSRTGGEQYFGPGTRLTVT.

A few counts support this clonotype. The chain uses TRBV7-6 and TRBJ2-7, with 7 bases fitting TRBD2. CDR1 and CDR2 from the germline V gene are SGHVS and FNYEAQ. The CDR3 is made up of 12 amino acids. The V segment lost 4 bases and the J segment 6 bases; nucleotides outside the gene matches: 3. The CDR3 sequence: CASSSGTIEQYF. In DNA, the CDR3 is TGTGCCAGCAGCTCCGGGACTATCGAGCAGTACTTC. Complete variable domain (other parts from reference TRBV7-6 and TRBJ2-7): GAGVSQSPRYKVTKRGQDVALRCDPISGHVSLYWYRQALGQGPEFLTYFNYEAQQDKSGLPNDRFSAERPEGSISTLTIQRTEQRDSAMYRCASSSGTIEQYFGPGTRLTVT.

J is TRBJ2-1 and V is TRBV11-2; the D gene is possibly TRBD2 (6 bases). V lost 3 bases, J lost 5 bases, and 14 bases lay in between. There are 15 residues in the CDR3. CDR1 and CDR2 from the germline V gene are SGHAT and FQNNGV. The DNA of the CDR3 is TGTGCCAGCAGCTTCGGGACTTCTCTAAACAATGAGCAGTTCTTC. This gives the protein CASSFGTSLNNEQFF.

This chain uses TRBV10-3 with TRBJ2-3, with D possibly being TRBD1 (6 bases). The CDR3 length is 15 residues. CDR1 ENHRY and CDR2 SYGVKD come from the germline V gene. Trimming removed 3 bases from V and 2 bases from J, with 12 bases in between. This CDR3 reads CAISESQGFTDTQYF. CDR3 nucleotides: TGTGCCATCAGTGAATCGCAGGGGTTCACAGATACGCAGTATTTT.

This clonotype was detected only a few times. This rearrangement joins TRBV20-1 to TRBJ2-7; 7 bases match TRBD2. The CDR3 runs to 15 residues. From germline, CDR1 is DFQATT and CDR2 SNEGSKA (reference sequence). J lost 0 bases, V lost 2 bases, and 7 bases had no gene match. CDR3 coding DNA: TGCAGTGCTAGATTTCCAGCGGGAACCTCCTACGAGCAGTACTTC. Translating it yields CSARFPAGTSYEQYF.

The gene calls are TRBV27 and TRBJ2-7, with D perhaps TRBD2 (5 bases). Trimming cost V 6 bases and J 4 bases, with 22 bases left between them. Germline V gene lookup returns CDR1 MNHEY and CDR2 SMNVEV (reference sequence). The CDR3 consists of 16 residues. As DNA, the CDR3 is TGTGCCAGCAGCGCCCTCGGGATTAGCGCTGCATACGAGCAGTACTTC. This translates into CASSALGISAAYEQYF.

This clonotype was picked up many times. The chain joins TRBV10-3 to TRBJ1-5; D ambiguous. In germline, CDR1 is ENHRY, CDR2 SYGVKD. The CDR3 extends over 12 amino acids. V shed 4 bases and J shed 4 bases, with 5 bases lying between them. The CDR3 reads CAISGVNQPQHF. Here the CDR3 DNA reads TGTGCCATCAGTGGGGTAAATCAGCCCCAGCATTTT.

This clonotype was seen more than once but under ten times. The chain has TRBV24-1 and TRBJ2-1; no reliable D call. CDR3 size: 15 residues. With 2 bases removed from V and 6 bases from J, the gap between germline ends came to 13 bases. Germline values: CDR1 KGHDR, CDR2 SFDVKD. The CDR3: CATSDSLAYLNEQFF. In nucleotides, the CDR3 is TGTGCCACCAGTGATTCACTTGCCTACCTCAATGAGCAGTTCTTC.

V usage is TRBV10-3 and J usage is TRBJ1-3; D is ambiguous. Per the germline V gene, CDR1 is ENHRY and CDR2 is SYGVKD. This CDR3 is 12 amino acids long. V was shortened by 8 bases and J by 4 bases, with 9 bases between the two germline ends. The CDR3 bases are TGTGCCATCGGGAGTATCGGAAACACCATATATTTT. Protein: CAIGSIGNTIYF.

V and J are TRBV4-1 and TRBJ2-1; 11 nucleotides line up with TRBD2. CDR3 length: 16 amino acids. The germline CDR1 and CDR2 sequences are MGHRA and YSYEKL. V dropped 2 bases and J dropped 7; count of bases not matched to a gene: 7. CDR3 sequence reads: CASSQFTSGSGNEQFF. As DNA, the CDR3 is TGCGCCAGCAGCCAATTTACTAGCGGGAGTGGGAATGAGCAGTTCTTC.

This clonotype was seen more than once but under ten times. V is TRBV20-1 and J is TRBJ2-5; TRBD1 matches at 7 bases. V lost 5 bases, J lost 2 bases, and 8 bases stayed unmatched. This CDR3 region has 14 residues. Germline lookup yields CDR1 DFQATT and CDR2 SNEGSKA (reference sequence). The CDR3 region is CSAADRVRQETQYF. CDR3 coding DNA: TGCAGTGCTGCCGACAGGGTTAGGCAAGAGACCCAGTACTTC.

This clonotype was found many times. This rearrangement joins TRBV29-1 to TRBJ2-1; D ambiguous. The germline V gene has CDR1 SQVTM and CDR2 ANQGSEA. This CDR3 has 14 amino acids. Trimming removed 3 bases from V and 8 bases from J, with 17 bases in between. DNA for the CDR3: TGCAGCGTTGAGTTTTCCAGCAGTCTCGATGAGCAGTTCTTC. As protein: CSVEFSSSLDEQFF.

The chain couples TRBV20-1 to TRBJ2-1, with a tentative D call TRBD1 (6 bases). Germline V gene data show CDR1 as DFQATT and CDR2 as SNEGSKA (reference sequence). V was pared by 8 bases and J by 4 bases, with 15 bases between. The CDR3 consists of 13 residues. Here the CDR3 reads CSLTGTTYNEQFF. Here the CDR3 DNA reads TGCAGTCTAACCGGGACAACTTACAATGAGCAGTTCTTC.

This clonotype was seen a few times. This rearrangement joins TRBV6-1 to TRBJ2-5; tentative D call: TRBD2 (5 bases). The V gene's germline CDR1 is MNHNS and CDR2 SASEGT. The CDR3 spans 15 residues. Trimming shortened V by 8 bases and J by 1 base, and 17 bases separated the two germline ends. The CDR3 here is CASARLSGGQETQYF. CDR3 nucleotide sequence: TGTGCCAGCGCCAGACTAAGCGGAGGCCAAGAGACCCAGTACTTC.

This chain connects TRBV7-9 to TRBJ2-1; D remains ambiguous. V shed 3 bases and J shed 9 bases, with 15 bases lying between them. The germline V gene has CDR1 SEHNR and CDR2 FQNEAQ (reference sequence). CDR3 length: 14 amino acids. The CDR3 DNA is TGTGCCAGCAGCTTCAGTTTGGAATTCGCTGAGCAGTTCTTC. This translates into CASSFSLEFAEQFF.

The rearrangement uses TRBV3-1 and TRBJ2-1; D might be TRBD1 or TRBD2, each matching 5 bases. The CDR3 length is 22 residues. V was shortened by 4 bases and J by 5 bases, with 36 bases between the two germline ends. CDR1 and CDR2 from the germline V gene are LGHDT and YNNKEL (reference sequence). CDR3 in DNA: TGTGCCAGCAGCCCGATGCATCTCAGGTCCATCGGCAGGGACCTTCTTAACAATGAGCAGTTCTTC. This encodes CASSPMHLRSIGRDLLNNEQFF.

The chain uses TRBV6-1 and TRBJ1-4, with 7 nucleotides matching TRBD1. The CDR3 has 15 residues. Germline CDR1 and CDR2: MNHNS and SASEGT. The V and J ends lost 5 bases and 2 bases, in that order; junction bases with no gene match: 5. The CDR3 loop reads CASSRQGRTNEKLFF. In DNA, the CDR3 is TGTGCCAGCAGTAGACAGGGTCGGACTAATGAAAAACTGTTTTTT.

This clonotype was counted only a few times. J is TRBJ2-2 and V is TRBV6-1; D may be TRBD1 or TRBD2 (6 bases each). V lost 6 bases to trimming and J lost 1 base, with 18 bases between them. The germline CDR1 and CDR2 sequences are MNHNS and SASEGT. This CDR3 is 17 amino acids long. In nucleotides, the CDR3 is TGTGCCAGCAGGGGGGCCTCGGGAGCGGGGAACACCGGGGAGCTGTTTTTT. Amino acids: CASRGASGAGNTGELFF.

Many counts were recorded for this clonotype. This chain links TRBV10-3 with TRBJ1-1; tentatively, D is TRBD1 (5 bases). The CDR3 is made up of 13 amino acids. CDR1 is ENHRY, CDR2 SYGVKD, per germline. The V end lost 2 bases, the J end lost 2 bases, and 6 bases lay between the germline ends. The CDR3 is CAISERGNTEAFF. The CDR3 nucleotides are TGTGCCATCAGTGAGAGGGGTAACACTGAAGCTTTCTTT.

This clonotype was seen only a few times. This chain joins TRBV12-3 or TRBV12-4 and TRBJ2-1, with 11 bases that match TRBD2. The CDR3 is made up of 16 amino acids. Trimming took 3 bases from V and 5 from J; bases not matched to a gene: 6. The CDR3 coding sequence is TGTGCCAGCAGTTTCATAGCGGGAGGGTTTGACAATGAGCAGTTCTTC. Residues: CASSFIAGGFDNEQFF.

This clonotype was picked up a small number of times. Written as DNA, the CDR3 is TGTGCCAGCAGTTTTTTAGGTTCACCCCTCCACTTT. Its protein is CASSFLGSPLHF. V is TRBV12-3 or TRBV12-4 and J is TRBJ1-6; D unclear. Trimming removed 3 bases from V and 9 bases from J, with 6 bases in between. CDR3 length: 12 residues.

This clonotype came up a few times. The chain carries TRBV7-2 and TRBJ2-1, with a tentative D call TRBD2 (5 bases). Germline CDR1 reads SGHTA; CDR2 reads FQGNSA. CDR3 length equals 14 residues. Trimming took 1 base from V and 9 from J, leaving 13 bases between them. The CDR3: CASSLGLAPAEQFF. CDR3 DNA sequence: TGTGCCAGCAGCTTAGGGCTAGCCCCCGCTGAGCAGTTCTTC.

This clonotype was seen more than once but under ten times. The rearrangement joins TRBV27 to TRBJ1-2, with 12 bases aligning to TRBD1. CDR1 and CDR2 (germline): MNHEY, SMNVEV (reference sequence). The trim removed 2 bases at V and 5 bases at J, leaving 3 bases unmatched. The CDR3 has 15 residues. CDR3 sequence reads: CASSLGGQGAYGYTF. As DNA, the CDR3 is TGTGCCAGCAGTTTAGGGGGACAGGGGGCGTATGGCTACACCTTC.

The J gene is TRBJ2-2, the V gene TRBV14; a possible D gene is TRBD2 (6 bases). The germline gives CDR1 SGHDN, CDR2 FVKESK. V dropped 4 bases and J dropped 6 bases, with 24 bases sitting between them. This CDR3 contains 18 residues. The CDR3 sequence is CASSLIAQPGLRSGELFF. The CDR3 DNA sequence: TGTGCCAGCAGCCTTATCGCTCAACCGGGACTCAGATCCGGGGAGCTGTTTTTT.

The gene calls are TRBV4-3 and TRBJ2-1, with 14 bases fitting TRBD2. V trimming: 3 bases; J trimming: 6 bases; junction bases outside the gene matches: 1. CDR3 length: 15 residues. CDR1 is LGHNA, CDR2 YSLEER, per germline. As DNA, the CDR3 is TGCGCCAGCAGCCAGGGGACTAGCGGGAGCAATGAGCAGTTCTTC. As protein: CASSQGTSGSNEQFF.

V and J are TRBV5-1 and TRBJ1-5, with D uncertain. The CDR3 spans 15 residues. The germline V gene encodes CDR1 SGHRS and CDR2 YFSETQ. With 0 bases removed from V and 3 bases from J, the gap between germline ends came to 10 bases. CDR3 bases: TGCGCCAGCAGCTTGGATGAGGGAACCAATCAGCCCCAGCATTTT. It specifies CASSLDEGTNQPQHF.

The chain couples TRBV12-3 or TRBV12-4 to TRBJ2-3, with 9 bases aligning to TRBD2. The CDR3 loop spans 14 amino acids. After removal of 6 bases from V and 5 bases from J, the junction contained 6 bases not matched to a gene. CDR3 sequence: CASRLRGGQDTQYF. The CDR3, as DNA: TGTGCCAGCAGACTGCGGGGGGGGCAAGATACGCAGTATTTT.